This TCR beta chain originates from a study of blood T cell repertoires in COVID-19. Study as a whole: The United States, Italy and Spain were the sources of the acute and convalescent COVID-19 samples.

The method was immunoSEQ multiplex PCR; TCRdb's version includes in-frame clones alone and lacks a portion of them. This sample yields hundreds of thousands of clones, of which about 82% are seen a single time; 7.2% belongs to the top ten. Material for sequencing was peripheral blood. The TCR originated in a human donor in a cohort sampled during active COVID-19.

The CDR3 bases are TGTGCCCTTAAAAGCGAGACCCAGTACTTC. Its protein product is CALKSETQYF. V gene TRBV30 combines with J gene TRBJ2-5, with D hard to call. The CDR3 has 10 amino acids. V was clipped by 8 bases and J by 5 bases, with 9 bases between them. Germline CDR1 reads GTSNPN; CDR2 reads SVGIG (reference sequence).